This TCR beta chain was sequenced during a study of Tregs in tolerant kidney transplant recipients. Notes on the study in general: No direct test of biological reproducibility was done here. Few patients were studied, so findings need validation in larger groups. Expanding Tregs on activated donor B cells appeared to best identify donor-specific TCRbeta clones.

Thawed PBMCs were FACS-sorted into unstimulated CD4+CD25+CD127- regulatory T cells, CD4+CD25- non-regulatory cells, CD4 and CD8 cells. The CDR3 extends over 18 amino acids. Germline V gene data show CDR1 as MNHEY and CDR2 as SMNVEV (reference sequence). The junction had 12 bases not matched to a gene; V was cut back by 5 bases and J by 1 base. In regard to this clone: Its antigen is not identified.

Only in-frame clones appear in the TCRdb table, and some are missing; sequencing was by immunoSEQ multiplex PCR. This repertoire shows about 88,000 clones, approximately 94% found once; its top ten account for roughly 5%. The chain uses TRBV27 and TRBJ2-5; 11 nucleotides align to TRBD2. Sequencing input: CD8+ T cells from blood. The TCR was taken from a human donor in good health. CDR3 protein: CASSTPRSGLAVQETQYF. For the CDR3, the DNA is TGTGCCAGCAGTACCCCTCGTTCGGGACTAGCGGTCCAAGAGACCCAGTACTTC.